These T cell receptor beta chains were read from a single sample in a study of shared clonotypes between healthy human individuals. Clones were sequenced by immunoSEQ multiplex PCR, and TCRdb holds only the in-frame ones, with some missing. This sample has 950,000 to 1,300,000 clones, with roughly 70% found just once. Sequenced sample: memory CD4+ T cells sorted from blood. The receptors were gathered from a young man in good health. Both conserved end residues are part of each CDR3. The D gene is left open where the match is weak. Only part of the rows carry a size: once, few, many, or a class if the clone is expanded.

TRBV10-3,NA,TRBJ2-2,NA,TGTGCCATCAGCCAGACCCCAAATGCGAACACCGGGGAGCTGTTTTTT,CAISQTPNANTGELFF
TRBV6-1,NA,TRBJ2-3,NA,TGTGCCAGCAGACTGACTGGACTCACAGATACGCAGTATTTT,CASRLTGLTDTQYF
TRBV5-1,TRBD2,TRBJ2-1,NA,TGCGCCAGCAGCCCCAATGCTGGCGGGGGTTCCAATGAGCAGTTCTTC,CASSPNAGGGSNEQFF
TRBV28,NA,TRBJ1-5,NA,TGTGCCAGCAGTTTAAGCAGCAAAAGAGGGCAGCCCCAGCATTTT,CASSLSSKRGQPQHF
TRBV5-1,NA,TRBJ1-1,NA,TGCGCCAGCAGCATGGGAGGGGGTGAAGCTTTCTTT,CASSMGGGEAFF
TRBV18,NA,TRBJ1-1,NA,TGTGCCAGCTCACAACAGGGAAACACTGAAGCTTTCTTT,CASSQQGNTEAFF
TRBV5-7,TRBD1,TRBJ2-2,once,TGTGCCAGCAGTTCCGGACAGGAGAACACCGGGGAGCTGTTTTTT,CASSSGQENTGELFF
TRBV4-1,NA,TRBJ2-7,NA,TGCGCCAGCAGCCAAGATGTCGACAAGTCCTACGAGCAGTACTTC,CASSQDVDKSYEQYF
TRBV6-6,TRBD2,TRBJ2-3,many,TGTGCCAGCAGTACCCCGGGACTAGTTGGTACGCAGTATTTT,CASSTPGLVGTQYF
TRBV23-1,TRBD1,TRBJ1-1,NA,TGCGCCAGCAGCCGAAGGGGGCAAGAGGACCACACTGAAGCTTTCTTT,CASSRRGQEDHTEAFF
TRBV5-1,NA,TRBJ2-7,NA,TGCGCCAGCAGTTCGACAGATTCGAACCCATACGAGCAGTACTTC,CASSSTDSNPYEQYF
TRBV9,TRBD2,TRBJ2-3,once,TGTGCCAGCAGCGTAGGAGTAGCGGGGAAGACAGATACGCAGTATTTT,CASSVGVAGKTDTQYF
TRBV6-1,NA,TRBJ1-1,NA,TGTGCCAGCAGGGAAAGCGAAGCTTTCTTT,CASRESEAFF
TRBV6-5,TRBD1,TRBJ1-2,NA,TGTGCCAGCAGTTTGAAGGGGGCGCGATATGGCTACACCTTC,CASSLKGARYGYTF
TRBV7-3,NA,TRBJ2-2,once,TGTGCCAGCAGCTTAAATTCGGTCAGGGCGGACACCGGGGAGCTGTTTTTT,CASSLNSVRADTGELFF
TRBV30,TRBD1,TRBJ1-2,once,TGTGCCTGGAGTCGGGGGACAGGGGTTGGCTACACCTTC,CAWSRGTGVGYTF
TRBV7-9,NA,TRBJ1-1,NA,TGTGCCAGCAGCCAAGGGGGGAGAAAGGACACTGAAGCTTTCTTT,CASSQGGRKDTEAFF
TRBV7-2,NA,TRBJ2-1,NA,TGTGCCAGCAGCTCCTTCGCGGGGTCTGGTGAGCAGTTCTTC,CASSSFAGSGEQFF
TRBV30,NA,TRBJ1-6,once,TGTGCCTGGGAACGGGATTCACCCCTCCACTTT,CAWERDSPLHF
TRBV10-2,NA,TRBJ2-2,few,TGCGCCAGCAGTTCCCAGAACACCGGGGAGCTGTTTTTT,CASSSQNTGELFF
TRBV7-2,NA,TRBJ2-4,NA,TGTGCCAGCAGCTTTTTAGCCAAAAACATTCAGTACTTC,CASSFLAKNIQYF
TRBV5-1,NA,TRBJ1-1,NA,TGCGCCAGCAGCCCCGGACAGACGAACACTGAAGCTTTCTTT,CASSPGQTNTEAFF